Here is one T cell receptor (beta chain) with its context. The sample comes from a study of blood T cell repertoires in COVID-19. Study-wide context: Sites in the United States, Italy and Spain provided acute and convalescent COVID-19 samples. PBMCs, B-cell-depleted T cells, or T cells provided the cDNA or gDNA that made up the material.

Germline loops: CDR1 LNHDA, CDR2 SQIVND (reference sequence). The ends were cut back, 5 bases at V and 11 bases at J, with 15 bases in the middle. The CDR3 sequence is 12 residues long. Authors' analysis steps: Amplification of reference gene primers was used by the study to estimate nucleated cell counts. Using immunoSEQ multiplex PCR, the repertoire was profiled, and TCRdb retains in-frame clones only, with some absent. The D gene and trimming were derived from the DNA, and the V and J assignments and clone size from that table. Found here are fewer than 500,000 clones, about four fifths of them singletons; the top ten hold 1.1%.

The specimen was peripheral blood. The clonotype was recovered from a human donor with acute or convalescent COVID-19. The donor label of this sample is uncertain. V and J are TRBV19 and TRBJ1-1; D perhaps matches TRBD1 (6 bases). The CDR3 region is CASSGGVTRAFF. The CDR3 DNA reads as TGTGCCAGTAGTGGGGGCGTAACGCGCGCTTTCTTT.